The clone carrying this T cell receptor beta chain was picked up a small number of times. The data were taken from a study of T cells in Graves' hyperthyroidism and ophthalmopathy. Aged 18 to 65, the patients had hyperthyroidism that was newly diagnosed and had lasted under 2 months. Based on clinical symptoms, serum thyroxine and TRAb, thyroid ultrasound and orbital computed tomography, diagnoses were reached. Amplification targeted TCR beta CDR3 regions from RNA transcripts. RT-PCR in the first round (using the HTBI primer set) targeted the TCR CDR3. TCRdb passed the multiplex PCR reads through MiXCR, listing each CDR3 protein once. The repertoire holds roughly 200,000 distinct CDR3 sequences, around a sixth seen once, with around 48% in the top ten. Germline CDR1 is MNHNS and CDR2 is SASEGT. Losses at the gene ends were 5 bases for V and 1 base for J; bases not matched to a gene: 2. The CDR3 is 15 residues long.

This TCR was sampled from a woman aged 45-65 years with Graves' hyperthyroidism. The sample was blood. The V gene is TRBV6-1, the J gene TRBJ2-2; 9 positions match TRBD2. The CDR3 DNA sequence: TGTGCCAGCAGTCGGACTAGCGAGAACACCGGGGAGCTGTTTTTT. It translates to CASSRTSENTGELFF.